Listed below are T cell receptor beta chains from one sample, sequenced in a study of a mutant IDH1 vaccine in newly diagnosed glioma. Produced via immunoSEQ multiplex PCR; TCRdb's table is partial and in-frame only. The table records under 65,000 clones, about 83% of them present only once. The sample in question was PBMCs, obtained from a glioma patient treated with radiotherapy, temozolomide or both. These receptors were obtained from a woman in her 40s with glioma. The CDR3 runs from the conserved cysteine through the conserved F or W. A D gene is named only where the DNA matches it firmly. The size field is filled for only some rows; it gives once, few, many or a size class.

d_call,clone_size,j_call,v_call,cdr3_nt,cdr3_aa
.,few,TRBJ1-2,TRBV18,TGTGCCAGCTCACCATGGGACAATTATGGCTACACCTTC,CASSPWDNYGYTF
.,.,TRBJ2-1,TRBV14,TGTGCCAGCAGCCAAGTACTGGGAAATGAGCAGTTCTTC,CASSQVLGNEQFF
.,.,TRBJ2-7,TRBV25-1,TGTGCCAGCAGTGTCGGAGGGGACTACGAGCAGTACTTC,CASSVGGDYEQYF
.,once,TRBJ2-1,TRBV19,TGTGCCAGCGGGGCTAGGCCCTACAATGAGCAGTTCTTC,CASGARPYNEQFF
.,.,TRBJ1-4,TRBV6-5,TGTGCCAGCAGGTCAGGGTCGGCTAATGAAAAACTGTTTTTT,CASRSGSANEKLFF
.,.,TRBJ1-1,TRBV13,TGTGCCAGCAGCTTAAGGGGCGAGGGTTACACTGAAGCTTTCTTT,CASSLRGEGYTEAFF
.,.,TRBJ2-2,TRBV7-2,TGTGCCAGCAGCGGAACAGCGCTCGGGGAGCTGTTTTTT,CASSGTALGELFF
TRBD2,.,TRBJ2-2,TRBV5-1,TGCGCCAGCAGCACCCCAGCGGGGGCCTACACCGGGGAGCTGTTTTTT,CASSTPAGAYTGELFF
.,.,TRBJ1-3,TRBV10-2,TGCGCCAGTAGACCCCCAGGGAGCAGTGGAAACACCATATATTTT,CASRPPGSSGNTIYF
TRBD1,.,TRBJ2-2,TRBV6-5,TGTGCCAGCAGATGGGACAGGTTGGGTACCGGGGAGCTGTTTTTT,CASRWDRLGTGELFF
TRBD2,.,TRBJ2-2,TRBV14,TGTGCCAGCAGCCAACAACTAGCGGGAGGCGGCGGGGAGCTGTTTTTT,CASSQQLAGGGGELFF
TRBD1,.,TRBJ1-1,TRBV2,TGTGCCAGCAGGTCGACAGGGGCGAACACTGAAGCTTTCTTT,CASRSTGANTEAFF
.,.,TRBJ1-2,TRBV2,TGTGCCAGCAGTGAAGTGGGACCGAACTATGGCTACACCTTC,CASSEVGPNYGYTF
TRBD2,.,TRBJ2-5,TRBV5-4,TGTGCCAGCAGCTCGACTCGACTAGCCCAAGAGACCCAGTACTTC,CASSSTRLAQETQYF
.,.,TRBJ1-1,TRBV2,TGTGCCAGCACAGGTGCTGAAGCTTTCTTT,CASTGAEAFF
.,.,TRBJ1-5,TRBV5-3,TGTGCCAGAAGCTTGAGGGTTGAAAGCAATCAGCCCCAGCATTTT,CARSLRVESNQPQHF
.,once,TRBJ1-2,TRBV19,TGTGCCAGTACCGCTACCTTAGGACCGAGCTGGGGAGCGCACTATGGCTACACCTTC,CASTATLGPSWGAHYGYTF
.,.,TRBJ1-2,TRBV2,TGTGCCGGGAACCGGGATATTAACTATGGCTACACCTTC,CAGNRDINYGYTF
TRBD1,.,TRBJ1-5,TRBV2,TGTGCCAGCAGTGTAGGGACAGGGGTCCCCAATCAGCCCCAGCATTTT,CASSVGTGVPNQPQHF
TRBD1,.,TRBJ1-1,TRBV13,TGTGCCAGCAGCCCTACCGGACAGGGAGGCACTGAAGCTTTCTTT,CASSPTGQGGTEAFF
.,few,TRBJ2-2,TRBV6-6,TGTGCCAGCAGTTACCGGAGGAAAACGAACACCGGGGAGCTGTTTTTT,CASSYRRKTNTGELFF
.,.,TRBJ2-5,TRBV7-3,TGTGCCAGCAGCGCAGGACAGTCAGAGACCCAGTACTTC,CASSAGQSETQYF
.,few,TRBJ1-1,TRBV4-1,TGCGCCAGCAGCCAAGAGGTGAGCAGGGCGGACACTGAAGCTTTCTTT,CASSQEVSRADTEAFF
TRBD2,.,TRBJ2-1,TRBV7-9,TGTGCCAGCAGCTCTGGACTAGCGGGGGGTAATGAGCAGTTCTTC,CASSSGLAGGNEQFF
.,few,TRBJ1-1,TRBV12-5,TGTGCTAGTGGTCCCGGGAACACTGAAGCTTTCTTT,CASGPGNTEAFF
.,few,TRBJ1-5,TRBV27,TGTGCCAGCAGTTTAAACCTAGAGCAGCCCCAGCATTTT,CASSLNLEQPQHF
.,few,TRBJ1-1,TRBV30,TGTGCCTGGAGTAGTGGATGGAACACTGAAGCTTTCTTT,CAWSSGWNTEAFF
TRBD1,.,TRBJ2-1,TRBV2,TGTGCCAGCAATCCGGGACAGGGGAGTAATGAGCAGTTCTTC,CASNPGQGSNEQFF
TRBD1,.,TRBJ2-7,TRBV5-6,TGTGCCAGCAGTTTACAGGGGGTTTGGTACGAGCAGTACTTC,CASSLQGVWYEQYF
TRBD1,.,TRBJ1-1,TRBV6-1,TGTGCCAGCAGTGAATTAACAGGGGGGTCCACTGAAGCTTTCTTT,CASSELTGGSTEAFF
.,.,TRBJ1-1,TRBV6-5,TGTGCCAGCAGTGGGGGCGCGGTGAACACTGAAGCTTTCTTT,CASSGGAVNTEAFF
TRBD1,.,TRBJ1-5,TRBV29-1,TGCAGCGTCCGGGACAGTGGGGGGGGCAATCAGCCCCAGCATTTT,CSVRDSGGGNQPQHF
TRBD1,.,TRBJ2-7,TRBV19,TGTGCCAGTAGTATGGGGACAGCCTTCTACGAGCAGTACTTC,CASSMGTAFYEQYF
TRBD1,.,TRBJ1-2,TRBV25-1,TGTGCCAGCAGTGAGGCAGGGGGGGGTTATGGCTACACCTTC,CASSEAGGGYGYTF
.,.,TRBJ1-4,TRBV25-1,TGTGCCAGCAGTGAATCCGGAATAGGGAGTGAAAAACTGTTTTTT,CASSESGIGSEKLFF
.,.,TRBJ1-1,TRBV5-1,TGCGCCAGCAGCTCTCATTCTGGCTCGGACACTGAAGCTTTCTTT,CASSSHSGSDTEAFF